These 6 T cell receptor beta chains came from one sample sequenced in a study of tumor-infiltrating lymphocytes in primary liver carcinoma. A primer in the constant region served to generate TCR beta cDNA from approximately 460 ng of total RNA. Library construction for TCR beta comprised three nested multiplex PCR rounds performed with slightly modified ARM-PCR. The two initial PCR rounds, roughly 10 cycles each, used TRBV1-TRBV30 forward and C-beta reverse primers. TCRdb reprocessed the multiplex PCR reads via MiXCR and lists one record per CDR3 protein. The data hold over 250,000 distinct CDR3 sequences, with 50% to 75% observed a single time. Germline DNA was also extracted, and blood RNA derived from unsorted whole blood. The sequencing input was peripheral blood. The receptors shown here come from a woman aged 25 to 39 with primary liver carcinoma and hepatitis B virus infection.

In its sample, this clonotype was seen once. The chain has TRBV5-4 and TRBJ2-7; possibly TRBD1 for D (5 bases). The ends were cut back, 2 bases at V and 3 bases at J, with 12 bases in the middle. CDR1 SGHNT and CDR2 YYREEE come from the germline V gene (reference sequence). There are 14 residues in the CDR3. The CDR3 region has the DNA TGTGCCAGCAGCTTTTCCACAGGCGACTACGAGCAGTACTTC. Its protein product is CASSFSTGDYEQYF.

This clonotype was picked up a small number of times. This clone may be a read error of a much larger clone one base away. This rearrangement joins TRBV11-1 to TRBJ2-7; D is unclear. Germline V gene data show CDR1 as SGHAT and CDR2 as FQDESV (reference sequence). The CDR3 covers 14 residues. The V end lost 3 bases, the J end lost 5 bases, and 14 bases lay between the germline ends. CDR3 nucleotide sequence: TGTGCCAGCAGCTTTGGTCAGGTAGGGCACGAGCAGTACTTC. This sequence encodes CASSFGQVGHEQYF.

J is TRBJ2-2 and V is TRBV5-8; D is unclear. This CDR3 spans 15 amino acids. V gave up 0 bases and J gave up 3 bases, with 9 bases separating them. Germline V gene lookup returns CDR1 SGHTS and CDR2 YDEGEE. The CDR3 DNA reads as TGTGCCAGCAGCTTGGGCAGGTTTGACACCGGGGAGCTGTTTTTT. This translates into CASSLGRFDTGELFF.

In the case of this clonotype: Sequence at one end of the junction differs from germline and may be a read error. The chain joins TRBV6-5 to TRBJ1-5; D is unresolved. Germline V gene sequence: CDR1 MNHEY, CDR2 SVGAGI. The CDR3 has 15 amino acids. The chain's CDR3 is CASGYTGDSNQPQHF. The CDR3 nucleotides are TGTGCCAGCGGTTACACCGGGGATTCCAATCAGCCCCAGCATTTT.

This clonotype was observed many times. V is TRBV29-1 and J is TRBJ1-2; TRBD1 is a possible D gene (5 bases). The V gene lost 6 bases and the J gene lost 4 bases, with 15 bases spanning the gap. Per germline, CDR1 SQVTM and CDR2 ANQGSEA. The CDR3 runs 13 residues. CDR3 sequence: CSVPKGRTYGYTF. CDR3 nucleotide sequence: TGCAGCGTCCCTAAGGGGAGAACCTATGGCTACACCTTC.

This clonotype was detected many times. DNA for the CDR3: TGCAGCGCCCGGACAGGAGCCTACGAGCAGTACTTC. This encodes CSARTGAYEQYF. The chain uses TRBV29-1 and TRBJ2-7, with TRBD1 matching over 7 bases. The CDR3 has 12 amino acids. Germline CDR1 SQVTM, CDR2 ANQGSEA. The junction had 5 bases not matched to a gene; V was cut back by 7 bases and J by 2 bases.